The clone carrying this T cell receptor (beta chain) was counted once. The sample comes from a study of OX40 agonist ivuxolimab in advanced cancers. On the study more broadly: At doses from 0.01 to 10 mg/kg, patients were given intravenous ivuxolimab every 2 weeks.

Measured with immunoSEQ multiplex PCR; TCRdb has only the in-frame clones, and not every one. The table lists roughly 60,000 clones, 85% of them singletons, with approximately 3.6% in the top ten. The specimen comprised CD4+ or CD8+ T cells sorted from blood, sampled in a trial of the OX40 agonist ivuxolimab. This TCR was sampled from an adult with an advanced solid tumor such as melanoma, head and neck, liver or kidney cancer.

The DNA of the CDR3 is TGTGCCAGCAGGCGGGAGAGGGGTGAAACCTTTAATGGCTATGGCTACACCTTC. This encodes CASRRERGETFNGYGYTF. The chain carries TRBV27 and TRBJ1-2, with D possibly TRBD1 on 5 matching bases. CDR3 length: 18 residues. Germline V gives CDR1 MNHEY, CDR2 SMNVEV (reference sequence). V was cut by 6 bases and J by 4 bases, with 27 bases left in between.